This T cell receptor beta chain derives from a study of T cell repertoires in cytomegalovirus infection. Study as a whole: Indicated by public TCR beta signatures were CMV infection and matching HLA type. Study results and caveats: The ex vivo response was dominated by HLA-C-restricted CMV-specific TCR beta clonotypes.

TCRdb passed the reads through MiXCR, listing each CDR3 protein once. The data contain 150,000 to 200,000 distinct CDR3 sequences, about 15% of them singletons. With V trimmed by 4 bases and J by 3 bases, 6 bases remained unmatched. This CDR3 comprises 14 residues. This clonotype was seen many times. Its antigen is unknown. The chain carries TRBV12-3 or TRBV12-4 and TRBJ2-7; 7 nucleotides align to TRBD2. Sequencing was done on a sample of PBMCs. The TCR originated in a human donor in good health (CMV status not recorded). Some clones in this sample may be carry-over from other donors' samples. The chain's CDR3 is CASSSMGGGYEQYF. DNA for the CDR3: TGTGCCAGCAGTTCCATGGGGGGGGGCTACGAGCAGTACTTC.